The rows below give T cell receptor beta chains drawn from one sample of a study of blood T cell repertoires in COVID-19. Clones were read by immunoSEQ multiplex PCR, and TCRdb kept only the in-frame ones, dropping some. The sample comprises 200,000 to 300,000 clones, around nine tenths of which are singletons, and over 7.5% rests with the top ten. Sequenced: PBMCs or T cells enriched from blood (not recorded which). The receptors originated from a man in his forties or fifties who had recovered from COVID-19. CDR3s include the opening cysteine and the closing phenylalanine or tryptophan. D genes are given only for firm matches. Size is omitted from some rows. Given values are once, few, many or a class for expanded clones.

>-|TRBJ1-5|TRBV2|-
CASSPAGFELQPQHF
TGTGCCAGCAGTCCCGCGGGATTTGAACTTCAGCCCCAGCATTTT
>TRBD2|TRBJ2-7|TRBV27|-
CASSPGLAGPSEQYF
TGTGCCAGCAGTCCAGGACTAGCGGGACCTTCCGAGCAGTACTTC
>-|TRBJ2-5|TRBV28|-
CASSLFARVGRLQETQYF
TGTGCCAGCAGTTTATTCGCTAGAGTGGGTCGTCTCCAAGAGACCCAGTACTTC
>-|TRBJ1-1|TRBV18|few
CASSPMNSGNTEAFF
TGTGCCAGCTCACCTATGAACTCGGGGAACACTGAAGCTTTCTTT
>TRBD2|TRBJ2-1|TRBV5-1|few
CASSLDGTSYANEQFF
TGCGCCAGCAGCTTGGACGGGACTAGCTATGCCAATGAGCAGTTCTTC
>-|TRBJ2-7|TRBV11-2|-
CASSFRVSGSYEQYF
TGTGCCAGCAGCTTTAGGGTTAGCGGCTCCTACGAGCAGTACTTC
>-|TRBJ2-1|TRBV19|-
CASSIVGGRQYNEQFF
TGTGCCAGTAGTATAGTGGGGGGGCGACAGTACAATGAGCAGTTCTTC
>-|TRBJ2-7|TRBV7-3|-
CASSLGEGAAYEQYF
TGTGCCAGCAGCCTCGGTGAAGGGGCCGCCTACGAGCAGTACTTC
>TRBD1|TRBJ1-2|TRBV7-9|-
CASSILTGGNGGFLSQLHGYTF
TGTGCCAGCAGCATTCTGACAGGGGGAAACGGAGGGTTCCTATCGCAACTCCATGGCTACACCTTC
>-|TRBJ2-1|TRBV24-1|-
CATSGAGWTYNEQFF
TGTGCCACCAGCGGCGCAGGGTGGACCTACAATGAGCAGTTCTTC
>TRBD2|TRBJ2-3|TRBV7-2|-
CASSLKTLAGSPRTQYF
TGTGCCAGCAGCTTGAAAACACTAGCGGGATCCCCTAGGACGCAGTATTTT
>-|TRBJ2-1|TRBV30|-
CAWSRQGHSSVGGQFF
TGTGCCTGGAGTCGCCAAGGACATTCAAGTGTAGGGGGGCAGTTCTTC
>TRBD2|TRBJ2-3|TRBV28|-
CASSSLAGGTSTDTQYF
TGTGCCAGCAGTTCACTAGCGGGCGGGACTAGCACAGATACGCAGTATTTT
>-|TRBJ1-3|TRBV7-8|many
CASSSFPKSANSGNTIYF
TGTGCCAGCAGCTCATTCCCAAAATCCGCGAACTCTGGAAACACCATATATTTT
>-|TRBJ2-5|TRBV10-3|-
CALSRGLDETQYF
TGTGCCCTATCACGAGGGCTAGATGAAACCCAGTACTTC
>TRBD2|TRBJ2-7|TRBV7-2|-
CASSTSAGGMTYEQYF
TGTGCCAGCAGCACCAGCGCGGGGGGGATGACTTACGAGCAGTACTTC
>-|TRBJ2-7|TRBV7-2|-
CASSLNQGPPYEQYF
TGTGCCAGCAGCTTAAACCAGGGTCCCCCCTACGAGCAGTACTTC
>-|TRBJ1-5|TRBV7-9|-
CASSFGGLGQPQHF
TGTGCCAGCAGCTTTGGAGGGTTGGGTCAGCCCCAGCATTTT
>-|TRBJ1-1|TRBV28|-
CASRVNMNTEAFF
TGTGCCAGCCGGGTTAATATGAACACTGAAGCTTTCTTT
>TRBD1|TRBJ2-7|TRBV27|-
CASRATPGQGSSYEQYF
TGTGCCAGCAGAGCTACGCCGGGACAGGGGAGCTCCTACGAGCAGTACTTC
>TRBD1|TRBJ2-7|TRBV28|few
CASSLDRDGEQYF
TGTGCCAGCAGTTTAGACAGGGATGGCGAGCAGTACTTC
>-|TRBJ2-4|TRBV4-2|-
CASSQDSRLAKNIQYF
TGTGCCAGCAGCCAAGATTCCAGACTGGCCAAAAACATTCAGTACTTC
>TRBD1|TRBJ1-5|TRBV20-1|-
CSASGTGQGINQPQHF
TGCAGTGCTAGTGGAACGGGACAGGGGATTAATCAGCCCCAGCATTTT
>-|TRBJ2-7|TRBV29-1|-
CSARDFTYEQYF
TGCAGCGCCCGGGACTTTACCTACGAGCAGTACTTC
>-|TRBJ2-1|TRBV27|few
CASSFQPPGVGYNEQFF
TGTGCCAGCAGTTTTCAACCCCCAGGGGTGGGCTACAATGAGCAGTTCTTC
>-|TRBJ2-6|TRBV18|-
CASLRESISGANVLTF
TGTGCCAGCCTTCGGGAGAGCATATCCGGGGCCAACGTCCTGACTTTC
>-|TRBJ1-2|TRBV19|-
CASSSRVDYGYTF
TGTGCCAGTAGTAGCAGGGTAGACTATGGCTACACCTTC
>-|TRBJ1-2|TRBV5-6|-
CASKRRERRDGYTF
TGTGCCAGCAAACGTCGGGAACGAAGGGATGGCTACACCTTC
>TRBD2|TRBJ2-2|TRBV27|-
CAASGGNTGELFF
TGTGCCGCAAGCGGGGGTAACACCGGGGAGCTGTTTTTT
>-|TRBJ2-6|TRBV4-2|-
CASSQGDSPSGANVLTF
TGTGCCAGCAGCCAAGGTGACTCCCCCTCTGGGGCCAACGTCCTGACTTTC
>-|TRBJ2-1|TRBV13|-
CASSPSKMHEQFF
TGTGCCAGCAGCCCCAGTAAAATGCATGAGCAGTTCTTC
>TRBD1|TRBJ2-1|TRBV29-1|-
CSASPGQGAREQFF
TGCAGCGCCTCACCGGGACAGGGGGCGCGGGAGCAGTTCTTC
>-|TRBJ2-6|TRBV5-1|-
CASSRGAPDSGANVLTF
TGCGCCAGCAGCCGGGGGGCCCCGGACTCTGGGGCCAACGTCCTGACTTTC
>-|TRBJ1-1|TRBV3-1/TRBV3-2|-
CASSLQGNTEAFF
TGTGCCAGCAGCCTACAGGGAAACACTGAAGCTTTCTTT
>-|TRBJ1-2|TRBV4-1|few
CASSHRREGGYGYTF
TGCGCCAGCAGCCACCGCAGGGAGGGGGGCTATGGCTACACCTTC
>-|TRBJ2-7|TRBV14|-
CASSQERISGGGYEQYF
TGTGCCAGCAGCCAAGAGAGGATCTCCGGGGGAGGCTACGAGCAGTACTTC
>-|TRBJ2-3|TRBV2|once
CASSEGGPEEYF
TGTGCCAGCAGTGAGGGCGGACCGGAGGAATATTTT
>-|TRBJ2-7|TRBV28|-
CASSPIGGGLYEQYF
TGTGCCAGCAGTCCCATCGGGGGAGGCCTCTACGAGCAGTACTTC
>-|TRBJ2-3|TRBV9|-
CASSVDRVDTDTQYF
TGTGCCAGCAGCGTAGATCGGGTAGACACAGATACGCAGTATTTT
>-|TRBJ2-7|TRBV7-3|-
CASSPYQILYEEQYF
TGTGCCAGCAGCCCCTACCAAATCCTCTACGAAGAGCAGTACTTC
>-|TRBJ1-2|TRBV7-8|-
CASSSKTGSGIYTF
TGTGCCAGCAGCTCGAAGACAGGCTCCGGGATCTACACCTTC
>TRBD1|TRBJ1-4|TRBV19|once
CASSLPGQGNEKLFF
TGTGCCAGTAGCCTTCCGGGACAGGGTAATGAAAAACTGTTTTTT
>TRBD1|TRBJ1-5|TRBV24-1|few
CATSDLGRGNNQPQHF
TGTGCCACCAGTGATTTGGGCAGGGGGAACAATCAGCCCCAGCATTTT
>-|TRBJ2-7|TRBV6-2/TRBV6-3|-
CASSFPDEQYF
TGTGCCAGCAGTTTCCCGGACGAGCAGTACTTC
>TRBD2|TRBJ2-2|TRBV10-2|-
CASSENAGLAVSGELFF
TGCGCCAGCAGTGAGAATGCGGGACTAGCCGTCAGCGGGGAGCTGTTTTTT
>-|TRBJ2-1|TRBV28|-
CASSRLGITYNEQFF
TGTGCCAGCAGTCGACTAGGTATTACCTACAATGAGCAGTTCTTC
>-|TRBJ1-1|TRBV30|-
CAFERAGNTEAFF
TGTGCTTTTGAGAGGGCAGGGAACACTGAAGCTTTCTTT
>TRBD1|TRBJ1-2|TRBV4-1|-
CASSRGTGLTNYGYTF
TGCGCCAGCAGCCGAGGGACAGGGTTAACTAACTATGGCTACACCTTC
>TRBD2|TRBJ2-2|TRBV5-1|-
CASSGGLAPDPGTGELFF
TGCGCCAGCAGCGGCGGACTAGCGCCGGACCCGGGCACCGGGGAGCTGTTTTTT
>TRBD1|TRBJ2-2|TRBV18|-
CASSNAGQGAYTGELFF
TGTGCCAGCTCGAATGCTGGACAGGGGGCTTACACCGGGGAGCTGTTTTTT
>-|TRBJ2-1|TRBV24-1|-
CATSDGAGSGNEQFF
TGTGCCACCAGTGACGGTGCGGGGTCCGGGAATGAGCAGTTCTTC
>TRBD1|TRBJ1-2|TRBV4-2|-
CASSHLGPVGQGPLFSYGYTF
TGTGCCAGCAGCCACCTAGGCCCGGTGGGACAGGGACCGCTTTTCTCATATGGCTACACCTTC
>-|TRBJ2-3|TRBV6-2/TRBV6-3|-
CASSYSSGALPTQYF
TGTGCCAGCAGTTACTCGAGCGGAGCCCTTCCTACGCAGTATTTT
>TRBD1|TRBJ1-1|TRBV6-5|-
CASTGQGVNTEAFF
TGTGCCAGCACCGGACAGGGGGTGAACACTGAAGCTTTCTTT
>TRBD2|TRBJ2-1|TRBV19|-
CVSTQTGTSANEQFF
TGTGTCAGCACCCAGACCGGGACTAGCGCCAATGAGCAGTTCTTC
>-|TRBJ1-1|TRBV6-6|-
CASRPDSNTEAFF
TGTGCCAGCAGACCAGATTCGAACACTGAAGCTTTCTTT
>TRBD1|TRBJ1-5|TRBV30|once
CAWSGQENQPQHF
TGTGCCTGGAGCGGACAGGAAAATCAGCCCCAGCATTTT
>-|TRBJ1-1|TRBV5-1|once
CASSLPPSVPRLGNTEAFF
TGCGCCAGCAGCTTACCGCCTTCAGTCCCGCGCCTAGGGAACACTGAAGCTTTCTTT
>-|TRBJ1-1|TRBV19|-
CASSNLRGGTEAFF
TGTGCCAGTAGTAATCTACGGGGGGGCACTGAAGCTTTCTTT